Presented here are 26 T cell receptor beta chains from one specimen sequenced in a study of neurological immune-mediated disorders. TCRdb independently ran MiXCR on the 5' RACE reads; one entry per CDR3 protein. The table lists around 62,000 distinct CDR3 sequences, roughly 4% of them singletons. Sequencing was carried out using PBMCs. The receptor set was obtained from a man aged 50 to 60 with multiple sclerosis.

This clonotype came up many times. This sequence joins TRBV30 and TRBJ1-1, with 8 bases lining up with TRBD1. J was trimmed by 4 bases and V by 1 base; bases with no gene match: 5. Germline CDR1 and CDR2: GTSNPN and SVGIG (reference sequence). The CDR3 sequence is 14 residues long. As DNA, the CDR3 is TGTGCCTGGAGTGGATACAGGGGGTCCACTGAAGCTTTCTTT. Its translation: CAWSGYRGSTEAFF.

This clonotype was counted a few times. The chain combines TRBV6-5 with TRBJ2-3, with D maybe TRBD2 (7 bases). The CDR3 extends over 14 amino acids. V shed 5 bases and J shed 6 bases, with 15 bases lying between them. Germline CDR1 MNHEY, CDR2 SVGAGI. For the CDR3, the DNA is TGTGCCAGCAGTGGACCCCGGGGGGCGGATACGCAGTATTTT. Encoded protein: CASSGPRGADTQYF.

This clonotype came up many times. This chain links TRBV4-2 with TRBJ1-3; 11 nucleotides agree with TRBD1. The CDR3 contains 16 residues. Germline CDR1 is LGHNA and CDR2 is YNFKEQ. After removal of 3 bases from V and 2 bases from J, the junction contained 3 bases not matched to a gene. The DNA of the CDR3 is TGTGCCAGCAGCCACGGACAGGGGGCTACTGGAAACACCATATATTTT. Amino acid sequence: CASSHGQGATGNTIYF.

Many counts were recorded for this clonotype. Mismatch with germline at one junction end may stem from a read error. The chain carries TRBV15 and TRBJ1-5; a possible D gene is TRBD1 (5 bases). The CDR3 loop spans 15 amino acids. The germline gives CDR1 LNHNV, CDR2 YYDKDF (reference sequence). As DNA, the CDR3 is TGTGCCACCAGCAGCCCACAGGCTACCAATCAGCCCCAGAATTTT. Its translation is CATSSPQATNQPQNF.

Turning to this clonotype: A much bigger clone sits one base away, suggesting this may be a read error. This chain links TRBV5-1 with TRBJ2-1, with D hard to call. V was clipped by 4 bases and J by 5 bases, with 10 bases between them. The CDR3 is 13 amino acids. The germline gives CDR1 SGHRS, CDR2 YFSETQ. The CDR3 bases are TGCGCCAGCAGCCCCGAAAGAGACAATGAGCAGTTCTTC. Amino acid sequence: CASSPERDNEQFF. Combining the CDR3 with reference TRBV5-1 and TRBJ2-1 gives the whole variable domain KAGVTQTPRYLIKTRGQQVTLSCSPISGHRSVSWYQQTPGQGLQFLFEYFSETQRNKGNFPGRFSGRQFSNSRSEMNVSTLELGDSALYLCASSPERDNEQFFGPGTRLTVL.

This clonotype was observed at least ten times. The V gene is TRBV5-6, the J gene TRBJ2-1, with D maybe TRBD2 (6 bases). Germline-derived CDR1 and CDR2 are SGHDT and YYEEEE. The ends were cut back, 0 bases at V and 8 bases at J, with 12 bases in the middle. The CDR3 runs to 14 residues. The chain's CDR3 is CASSLGLGGDEQFF. CDR3 sequence (DNA): TGTGCCAGCAGCTTGGGCCTGGGAGGCGATGAGCAGTTCTTC.

This clonotype was seen ten or more times. In DNA form, the CDR3 reads TGCGCCAGCAGCTCGAGGGAGCCCAAAAACATTCAGTACTTC. It encodes CASSSREPKNIQYF. The rearrangement uses TRBV4-1 and TRBJ2-4; D possibly corresponds to TRBD2 (5 bases). V gave up 5 bases and J gave up 2 bases, with 10 bases separating them. Germline CDR1 reads MGHRA; CDR2 reads YSYEKL. The CDR3 sequence is 14 residues long.

A word on this clonotype: A much bigger clone sits one base away, suggesting this may be a read error. CDR3 sequence reads: CASSPRTSDEKLFF. In nucleotides, the CDR3 is TGTGCCAGCAGCCCCAGAACATCGGATGAAAAACTGTTTTTT. V usage is TRBV9 and J usage is TRBJ1-4; D is unclear. This CDR3 is 14 amino acids long. Trimming took off 4 bases at V and 6 bases at J, with 13 bases between the two ends. Germline V gene data show CDR1 as SGDLS and CDR2 as YYNGEE.

This clonotype was counted between two and nine times. One end of the junction is discordant with germline, which a read error may explain. The chain employs TRBV12-3 or TRBV12-4 and TRBJ1-5; D is ambiguous. CDR3 length: 14 residues. CDR3 sequence reads: CASSLRNSNQPQNF. The DNA for the CDR3 is TGTGCCAGCAGTTTGAGAAATAGCAATCAGCCCCAGAATTTT.

At least ten counts were recorded for this clonotype. The V gene is TRBV29-1, the J gene TRBJ1-2; D unclear. Germline CDR1 reads SQVTM; CDR2 reads ANQGSEA. Trimming stripped 3 bases from V and 8 bases from J, with 13 bases between. The CDR3 consists of 12 residues. For the CDR3, the DNA is TGCAGCGTTGAGTGGCGGTCTGAAGGCTACACCTTC. As protein: CSVEWRSEGYTF.

This clonotype showed up just a few times. The chain couples TRBV21-1 to TRBJ2-2; no check of the table's D call, TRBD2, against the DNA was made. TRBV21-1 is classified as a pseudogene. The CDR3 consists of 14 residues. CDR3 DNA sequence: TGTGCCAGCAGTGCGGGGGGACGGACCGGGGAGCTGTTTTTT. This translates into CASSAGGRTGELFF.

This clonotype was counted many times. This chain connects TRBV12-3 or TRBV12-4 to TRBJ2-7; D may be TRBD1 or TRBD2 (5 bases each). The ends were cut back, 1 base at V and 1 base at J, with 11 bases in the middle. The CDR3 spans 15 residues. The CDR3 reads CASSLEQGPSYEQYF. The DNA for the CDR3 is TGTGCCAGCAGTTTAGAGCAGGGACCATCCTACGAGCAGTACTTC.

This clonotype was seen a handful of times. The chain joins TRBV5-1 to TRBJ1-1, with no clear D. In germline, CDR1 is SGHRS, CDR2 YFSETQ. V lost 1 base, J lost 1 base, and 8 bases lay in between. This CDR3 contains 14 residues. The CDR3 nucleotides read TGCGCCAGCAGCTTGAACGGAGGGAACACTGAAGCTTTCTTT. Its protein product is CASSLNGGNTEAFF.

This clonotype has only a few counts. The chain is built from TRBV11-2 and TRBJ2-6, with 8 nucleotides matching TRBD2. The CDR3 is made up of 18 amino acids. The V gene end was trimmed by 3 bases and the J gene end by 1 base; junction bases not matched to a gene: 8. Germline-derived CDR1 and CDR2 are SGHAT and FQNNGV. CDR3 protein: CASSFRSGGVSGANVLTF. The CDR3 DNA follows: TGTGCCAGCAGCTTTCGGTCCGGGGGGGTGTCTGGGGCCAACGTCCTGACTTTC. The full variable domain, with the rest looked up from reference TRBV11-2 and TRBJ2-6, is EAGVAQSPRYKIIEKRQSVAFWCNPISGHATLYWYQQILGQGPKLLIQFQNNGVVDDSQLPKDRFSAERLKGVDSTLKIQPAKLEDSAVYLCASSFRSGGVSGANVLTFGAGSRLTVL.

This clonotype was seen ten or more times. The V gene is TRBV10-3, the J gene TRBJ1-1, with D perhaps matching TRBD1 (6 bases). The V and J ends lost 6 bases and 1 base respectively, with 12 bases between them. In germline, CDR1 is ENHRY, CDR2 SYGVKD. The CDR3 length is 14 residues. CDR3 sequence: CAISPGTQNTEAFF. In DNA, the CDR3 is TGTGCCATCAGCCCAGGGACACAGAACACTGAAGCTTTCTTT.

This clonotype was detected ten times or more. The chain joins TRBV25-1 to TRBJ1-3; D is unresolved. In germline, CDR1 is MGHDK, CDR2 SYGVNS. V dropped 4 bases and J dropped 3 bases, with 7 bases sitting between them. The CDR3 is 13 amino acids. In DNA, the CDR3 is TGTGCCAGCAGTGTGGGCGGTGGAAACACCATATATTTT. Translating it yields CASSVGGGNTIYF. Full variable domain (outside the CDR3, taken from reference TRBV25-1 and TRBJ1-3): EADIYQTPRYLVIGTGKKITLECSQTMGHDKMYWYQQDPGMELHLIHYSYGVNSTEKGDLSSESTVSRIRTEHFPLTLESARPSHTSQYLCASSVGGGNTIYFGEGSWLTVV.

This clonotype was seen at least ten times. The chain carries TRBV6-1 and TRBJ2-7; possible D gene TRBD1, 6 bases. CDR1 MNHNS and CDR2 SASEGT come from the germline V gene. CDR3 length: 14 residues. V lost 5 bases and J 7 bases, leaving 18 bases between the germline ends. Here the CDR3 DNA reads TGTGCCAGCAGTAAACAGGGAAGAGGTTTGGAGCAGTACTTC. Translating it yields CASSKQGRGLEQYF.

This chain links TRBV5-1 with TRBJ2-3; a possible D gene is TRBD2 (6 bases). V dropped 4 bases and J dropped 2 bases, with 17 bases sitting between them. Germline assignment: CDR1 SGHRS and CDR2 YFSETQ. This CDR3 has 16 amino acids. The chain's CDR3 is CASSSRLGLLTDTQYF. The CDR3 DNA reads as TGCGCCAGCAGCAGTCGACTGGGACTCCTCACAGATACGCAGTATTTT.

This clonotype was counted only a few times. The genes are TRBV28 and TRBJ2-1, with 7 bases that match TRBD2. CDR1 is MDHEN, CDR2 SYDVKM, per germline. CDR3 length: 15 amino acids. V gave up 8 bases and J gave up 4 bases; unmatched junction bases: 11. The CDR3 reads CASRNGGVSYNEQFF. CDR3 bases: TGTGCCAGCCGGAATGGGGGGGTCTCATACAATGAGCAGTTCTTC.

This clonotype has at least ten counts. The chain employs TRBV10-3 and TRBJ2-7; no firm D call. Between the trimmed V and J ends, which lost 0 bases and 5 bases, there was a span of 11 bases. The CDR3 length is 14 residues. Germline lookup yields CDR1 ENHRY and CDR2 SYGVKD. The CDR3 nucleotides are TGTGCCATCAGTGAGTCGAAGGGTGTCAACGAGCAGTACGTC. It encodes CAISESKGVNEQYV.

This clonotype was detected ten times or more. The CDR3 spells CASSLRQLGNQPQHF. Written as DNA, the CDR3 is TGTGCCAGCAGCTTAAGACAGTTGGGCAATCAGCCCCAGCATTTT. The chain employs TRBV5-6 and TRBJ1-5, with TRBD1 as a possible D gene (5 bases). Germline lookup yields CDR1 SGHDT and CDR2 YYEEEE. CDR3 size: 15 residues. The ends were cut back, 2 bases at V and 2 bases at J, with 11 bases in the middle. Combining the CDR3 with reference TRBV5-6 and TRBJ1-5 gives the whole variable domain DAGVTQSPTHLIKTRGQQVTLRCSPKSGHDTVSWYQQALGQGPQFIFQYYEEEERQRGNFPDRFSGHQFPNYSSELNVNALLLGDSALYLCASSLRQLGNQPQHFGDGTRLSIL.

In its sample, this clonotype was seen many times. The chain combines TRBV11-2 with TRBJ1-1; 7 nucleotides agree with TRBD1. Germline CDR1 reads SGHAT; CDR2 reads FQNNGV. Trimming at V came to 6 bases and at J to 0 bases, leaving 7 bases not matched to a gene. This CDR3 has 15 residues. The CDR3 loop reads CASSFLTGVNTEAFF. The CDR3 DNA sequence: TGTGCCAGCAGTTTCCTCACAGGGGTGAACACTGAAGCTTTCTTT.

The chain joins TRBV2 to TRBJ1-5; D call uncertain. Between the trimmed V and J ends, which lost 6 bases and 3 bases, there was a span of 15 bases. CDR1 and CDR2 (germline): SNHLY, FYNNEI. This CDR3 has 15 amino acids. The CDR3 spells CASSKEFSINQPQHF. Here the CDR3 DNA reads TGTGCCAGCAGCAAGGAGTTTTCCATCAATCAGCCCCAGCATTTT. Full variable domain (outside the CDR3, taken from reference TRBV2 and TRBJ1-5): EPEVTQTPSHQVTQMGQEVILRCVPISNHLYFYWYRQILGQKVEFLVSFYNNEISEKSEIFDDQFSVERPDGSNFTLKIRSTKLEDSAMYFCASSKEFSINQPQHFGDGTRLSIL.

This clonotype has at least ten counts. V is TRBV7-6 and J is TRBJ1-1; no reliable D call. The CDR3 is 14 amino acids. V dropped 5 bases and J dropped 1 base, with 11 bases sitting between them. Germline lookup yields CDR1 SGHVS and CDR2 FNYEAQ. The CDR3 is CASSPTGRNTEAFF. CDR3 bases: TGTGCCAGCAGCCCTACTGGTCGGAACACTGAAGCTTTCTTT.

This clonotype was seen a handful of times. The V and J genes are TRBV10-3 and TRBJ1-1, with no clear D. Germline CDR1 and CDR2: ENHRY and SYGVKD. CDR3 length: 13 residues. With 4 bases removed from V and 1 base from J, the gap between germline ends came to 7 bases. The CDR3 reads CAISGTGNTEAFF. The DNA for the CDR3 is TGTGCCATCAGTGGGACGGGGAACACTGAAGCTTTCTTT.

Ten or more counts support this clonotype. The CDR3 bases are TGCGCCAGCAGCTTGAATAGCGGGAACTCCTACGAGCAGTACGTC. It codes for CASSLNSGNSYEQYV. The gene calls are TRBV5-1 and TRBJ2-7; 8 bases map to TRBD2. In germline, CDR1 is SGHRS, CDR2 YFSETQ. The length of the CDR3 is 15 residues. The trim removed 1 base at V and 0 bases at J, leaving 3 bases unmatched.